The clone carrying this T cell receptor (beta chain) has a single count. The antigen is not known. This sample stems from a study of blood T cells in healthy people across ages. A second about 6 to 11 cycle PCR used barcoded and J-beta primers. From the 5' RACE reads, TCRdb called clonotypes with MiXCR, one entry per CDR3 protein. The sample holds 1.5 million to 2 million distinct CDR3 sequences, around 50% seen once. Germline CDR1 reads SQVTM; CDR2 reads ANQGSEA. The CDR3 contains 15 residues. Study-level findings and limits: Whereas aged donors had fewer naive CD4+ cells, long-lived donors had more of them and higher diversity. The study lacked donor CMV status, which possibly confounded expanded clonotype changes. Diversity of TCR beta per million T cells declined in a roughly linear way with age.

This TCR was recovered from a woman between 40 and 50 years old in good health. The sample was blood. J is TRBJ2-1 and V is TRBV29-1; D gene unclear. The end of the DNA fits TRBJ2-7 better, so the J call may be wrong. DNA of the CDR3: TGCAGCGTTGACTCTGGGTCGCAGTATGGGAATGAGCAGTACTTC. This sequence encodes CSVDSGSQYGNEQYF.